This entry describes one T cell receptor (beta chain). Its antigen is undetermined. This entry belongs to a study of T cell clonotyping in hematopoietic cell transplantation. Study observations and caveats: Without cell sorting, CD4 versus CD8 contributions remain unresolved. At the given depth, recipient repertoires were over 97% de novo clonotypes. Broader posttransplant TCR repertoire diversity was predicted by graft donor and pretransplant recipient Inverse Simpson Index values. Pathologically expanded recipient clonotypes increased progressively from day 30 to day 180 as diversity fell.

The V gene lost 7 bases and the J gene lost 8 bases, with 11 bases spanning the gap. Germline V gene lookup returns CDR1 LNHDA and CDR2 SQIVND (reference sequence). The CDR3 loop spans 11 amino acids. The protocol was immunoSEQ multiplex PCR, while the TCRdb copy is restricted to in-frame clones and leaves out a portion. The table has about 11,000 clones, roughly 87% seen once. The origin of this receptor is a female patient between 55 and 75 years old who had an allogeneic stem cell transplant from an unrelated donor, so the T cells may come from the graft donor. Some clones in this sample may be carry-over from other donors' samples. Specimen: PBMCs, collected 100 days after allogeneic stem cell transplant. J is TRBJ1-2 and V is TRBV19; D not resolved. CDR3 sequence: CASKAPRGYTF. The CDR3 DNA follows: TGTGCCAGTAAAGCCCCACGAGGCTACACCTTC.